This note documents a single T cell receptor beta chain sequence. What it recognizes is unknown. The CDR3 is 16 residues long. With 4 bases removed from V and 2 bases from J, the gap between germline ends came to 17 bases. Looked up from germline, CDR1 is LNHDA and CDR2 is SQIVND (reference sequence). The data derive from a study of T cell responses to AZD1222 COVID-19 vaccine. Study-wide findings and caveats: Females made up more of the donors, who were largely white British, and clonal diversity may have come out too low. Every sample of the repertoires postdated the peak T cell response. Epitopes outside B.1.351 and B.1.1.7 mutated regions reportedly drew nearly half of spike TCRs.

TCRdb keeps only in-frame clones here, not all; method: immunoSEQ multiplex PCR. The repertoire holds around 110,000 clones, with more than 65% as singletons. The chain is built from TRBV19 and TRBJ2-5; the D gene is possibly TRBD2 (6 bases). The sequence derives from an adult in good health. The starting material was peripheral blood, obtained on day 0 of AZD1222 vaccination. The CDR3 DNA reads as TGTGCCAGTAGTACCCCCCCCTTGGGGGGACAAGAGACCCAGTACTTC. Protein: CASSTPPLGGQETQYF.